This T cell receptor (beta chain) derives from a study of blood T cell repertoires in COVID-19. Produced via immunoSEQ multiplex PCR; TCRdb's table is partial and in-frame only. The data contain fewer than 200,000 clones, 80% to 90% of them singletons. Germline CDR1 reads SGHRS; CDR2 reads YFSETQ. V lost 0 bases, J lost 6 bases, and 15 bases lay in between. CDR3 length: 15 residues. What was sequenced was peripheral blood. The J gene is TRBJ1-2, the V gene TRBV5-1; a possible D gene is TRBD1 (5 bases). This TCR was sampled from a middle-aged man with active or convalescent COVID-19. This CDR3 reads CASSLASRQGDGYTF. DNA for the CDR3: TGCGCCAGCAGCTTGGCCTCTAGGCAGGGTGATGGCTACACCTTC.